The 30 T cell receptor beta chains presented below share a single source sample, sequenced in a study of cytomegalovirus exposure and HLA in healthy donors. The PCR contained 60 Vbeta and 13 Jbeta primers. Profiled with immunoSEQ multiplex PCR; TCRdb holds only in-frame clones, not every one. The table has around 150,000 clones, approximately 70% seen once; the top ten hold 7.1%. The sample taken for sequencing was PBMCs. Receptors were obtained from a man aged 40-55 years in good health and CMV-seropositive.

This clone occurred a few times. The chain has TRBV9 and TRBJ1-4; D call uncertain. The CDR3 spans 18 residues. The ends were cut back, 4 bases at V and 0 bases at J, with 19 bases in the middle. Germline CDR1 reads SGDLS; CDR2 reads YYNGEE. In DNA, the CDR3 is TGTGCCAGCAGCCTCGATGGCCTGGACGGGACAACTAATGAAAAACTGTTTTTT. This translates into CASSLDGLDGTTNEKLFF.

V usage is TRBV19 and J usage is TRBJ1-5; D uncertain. CDR1 is LNHDA, CDR2 SQIVND, per germline (reference sequence). The CDR3 loop spans 15 amino acids. V was clipped by 3 bases and J by 4 bases, with 13 bases between them. This chain's CDR3 is CASSIPGLRNQPQHF. CDR3 nucleotides: TGTGCCAGTAGTATTCCAGGACTTAGAAATCAGCCCCAGCATTTT. Drawing the rest from reference TRBV19 and TRBJ1-5, the complete variable domain is DGGITQSPKYLFRKEGQNVTLSCEQNLNHDAMYWYRQDPGQGLRLIYYSQIVNDFQKGDIAEGYSVSREKKESFPLTVTSAQKNPTAFYLCASSIPGLRNQPQHFGDGTRLSIL.

The chain combines TRBV9 with TRBJ1-1; 10 nucleotides match TRBD1. V was pared by 0 bases and J by 7 bases, with 9 bases of the junction left unmatched. Germline CDR1 reads SGDLS; CDR2 reads YYNGEE. This CDR3 is 16 amino acids long. CDR3 in DNA: TGTGCCAGCAGCGTAGGGCCCCGACAGGGGGCCAGTGAAGCTTTCTTT. Translation: CASSVGPRQGASEAFF.

The CDR3 here is CASSPGGQYFNYGYTF. CDR3 bases: TGTGCCAGCAGCCCTGGGGGCCAATACTTTAACTATGGCTACACCTTC. This chain uses TRBV2 with TRBJ1-2; possible D gene TRBD1, 6 bases. The CDR3 is made up of 16 amino acids. V lost 6 bases to trimming and J lost 1 base, with 18 bases between them. Germline-derived CDR1 and CDR2 are SNHLY and FYNNEI.

This chain uses TRBV5-5 with TRBJ2-7, with D tentatively TRBD1 (5 bases). CDR1 SGHKS and CDR2 YYEKEE come from the germline V gene (reference sequence). This CDR3 spans 12 amino acids. Deletions cut 3 bases from V and 4 bases from J, with 8 bases between. The DNA of the CDR3 is TGTGCCAGCAGCTCCGACAGATACGAGCAGTACTTC. It codes for CASSSDRYEQYF.

This chain uses TRBV7-8 with TRBJ1-4; possibly TRBD1 for D (6 bases). V lost 3 bases to trimming and J lost 3 bases, with 8 bases between them. This CDR3 is built from 14 residues. Germline CDR1 reads SGHVS; CDR2 reads FQNEAQ. The CDR3 nucleotides read TGTGCCAGCAGCTTGGGGGCAGCTAATGAAAAACTGTTTTTT. Its protein is CASSLGAANEKLFF.

This chain uses TRBV6-5 with TRBJ1-2; the D is unclear. V lost 0 bases, J lost 5 bases, and 7 bases lay in between. Germline loops: CDR1 MNHEY, CDR2 SVGAGI. The CDR3 contains 13 residues. For the CDR3, the DNA is TGTGCCAGCAGTTACTCGAGAGAGTATGGCTACACCTTC. This sequence encodes CASSYSREYGYTF.

In its sample, this clone was seen once. The chain carries TRBV18 and TRBJ1-1; D gene uncertain. This CDR3 spans 13 amino acids. The germline V gene encodes CDR1 KGHSH and CDR2 LQKENI. The V and J ends lost 2 bases and 0 bases respectively, with 4 bases between them. In DNA form, the CDR3 reads TGTGCCAGCTCACCAGACTTGAACACTGAAGCTTTCTTT. This encodes CASSPDLNTEAFF.

This chain uses TRBV5-4 with TRBJ2-2; 8 bases agree with TRBD1. V lost 5 bases and J lost 3; bases outside the gene matches: 6. This CDR3 is built from 15 residues. CDR1 and CDR2 (germline): SGHNT, YYREEE (reference sequence). The CDR3, as DNA: TGTGCCAGCAGTGACAGGGGCAGGGACACCGGGGAGCTGTTTTTT. Translation: CASSDRGRDTGELFF.

The chain is built from TRBV30 and TRBJ1-2; D is unresolved. Germline CDR1 and CDR2: GTSNPN and SVGIG (reference sequence). This CDR3 has 12 residues. Trimming removed 4 bases from V and 4 bases from J, with 10 bases in between. The CDR3 DNA sequence: TGTGCCTGGACCGTAGGCGGCTATGGCTACACCTTC. Translation gives CAWTVGGYGYTF.

The CDR3 bases are TGTGCCAGCAGCCTCAGGGAAACTGGACCCCTCCACTTT. The encoded protein is CASSLRETGPLHF. The V call is TRBV5-4, the J call TRBJ1-6, with D possibly TRBD1 on 5 matching bases. CDR1 and CDR2 from the germline V gene are SGHNT and YYREEE (reference sequence). The V end lost 4 bases, the J end lost 12 bases, and 14 bases lay between the germline ends. This CDR3 is built from 13 residues.

The chain employs TRBV2 and TRBJ1-5; D is ambiguous. Germline lookup yields CDR1 SNHLY and CDR2 FYNNEI. V was trimmed by 6 bases and J by 1 base, leaving 10 bases between them. The CDR3 contains 14 residues. CDR3 protein: CASRRLESNQPQHF. DNA of the CDR3: TGTGCCAGCAGGAGGCTCGAGAGCAATCAGCCCCAGCATTTT. Drawing the rest from reference TRBV2 and TRBJ1-5, the complete variable domain is EPEVTQTPSHQVTQMGQEVILRCVPISNHLYFYWYRQILGQKVEFLVSFYNNEISEKSEIFDDQFSVERPDGSNFTLKIRSTKLEDSAMYFCASRRLESNQPQHFGDGTRLSIL.

This clone came up a few times. The rearrangement joins TRBV2 to TRBJ1-1; the D is unclear. The CDR3 contains 13 residues. The V gene lost 3 bases and the J gene lost 5 bases, with 10 bases spanning the gap. CDR1 is SNHLY and CDR2 is FYNNEI in the germline V gene. The CDR3: CASSDPIGTEAFF. The CDR3, as DNA: TGTGCCAGCAGTGACCCAATCGGGACTGAAGCTTTCTTT.

This clone has more than one count but fewer than ten. V usage is TRBV7-2 and J usage is TRBJ2-7; 10 bases are shared with TRBD2. Germline V gene sequence: CDR1 SGHTA, CDR2 FQGNSA. The CDR3 runs 16 residues. The V segment lost 1 base and the J segment 3 bases; nucleotides outside the gene matches: 6. The CDR3 protein is CASSLEASGGLYEQYF. The CDR3, as DNA: TGTGCCAGCAGCTTAGAAGCTAGCGGGGGCCTCTACGAGCAGTACTTC. Variable domain in full (rest from reference TRBV7-2 and TRBJ2-7): GAGVSQSPSNKVTEKGKDVELRCDPISGHTALYWYRQSLGQGLEFLIYFQGNSAPDKSGLPSDRFSAERTGGSVSTLTIQRTQQEDSAVYLCASSLEASGGLYEQYFGPGTRLTVT.

This clone has a handful of counts. The J gene is TRBJ2-6, the V gene TRBV5-5; D possibly corresponds to TRBD1 (6 bases). The CDR3 consists of 18 residues. Per the germline V gene, CDR1 is SGHKS and CDR2 is YYEKEE (reference sequence). The V gene lost 2 bases and the J gene lost 0 bases, with 15 bases spanning the gap. CDR3 protein: CASSFWQGPPSGANVLTF. The CDR3 DNA is TGTGCCAGCAGCTTCTGGCAGGGGCCCCCCTCTGGGGCCAACGTCCTGACTTTC.

This chain links TRBV7-2 with TRBJ1-1; weak D call: TRBD1 (6 bases). CDR1 SGHTA and CDR2 FQGNSA come from the germline V gene. V was shortened by 5 bases and J by 6 bases, with 16 bases between the two germline ends. CDR3 length equals 14 residues. The chain's CDR3 is CASSPLGGDAEAFF. CDR3 sequence (DNA): TGTGCCAGCAGCCCGTTAGGGGGAGACGCTGAAGCTTTCTTT.

J is TRBJ2-2 and V is TRBV6-1, with no clear D. In germline, CDR1 is MNHNS, CDR2 SASEGT. V lost 6 bases and J 4 bases, leaving 12 bases between the germline ends. The CDR3 is 14 amino acids. CDR3 residues: CASRPPGATGELFF. In DNA form, the CDR3 reads TGTGCCAGCAGACCCCCCGGTGCCACCGGGGAGCTGTTTTTT.

This rearrangement joins TRBV6-5 to TRBJ1-2; 10 bases are a match to TRBD1. The CDR3 loop spans 15 amino acids. Trimming cost V 4 bases and J 7 bases; bases outside gene matches: 9. The germline gives CDR1 MNHEY, CDR2 SVGAGI. For the CDR3, the DNA is TGTGCCAGCAGTTTCCGACAGGGGGCCTACTGTGGCTACACCTTC. It encodes CASSFRQGAYCGYTF.

The rearrangement joins TRBV9 to TRBJ2-6, with TRBD1 matching 7 bases. The CDR3 runs to 18 residues. The germline V gene has CDR1 SGDLS and CDR2 YYNGEE. The trim removed 4 bases at V and 4 bases at J, leaving 14 bases unmatched. The CDR3 DNA is TGTGCCAGCAGCTCCTCGAGGAGAGGGGGCTCCGGGGCCAACGTCCTGACTTTC. It yields the protein CASSSSRRGGSGANVLTF.

This clone was recorded a few times. V is TRBV12-5 and J is TRBJ2-4; 8 bases are a match to TRBD1. CDR3 size: 18 residues. Unmatched junction bases numbered 10, after V lost 0 bases and J lost 3 bases. In germline, CDR1 is LGHNT, CDR2 FRNRAP. Here the CDR3 DNA reads TGTGCTAGTGGTTTGGTACAAACAGGGGGTTTCGGCAAAAACATTCAGTACTTC. Its translation: CASGLVQTGGFGKNIQYF.

About this clone itself: A junction boundary mismatches the germline segment, possibly from a read error. The chain carries TRBV9 and TRBJ1-2, with 10 positions matching TRBD1. This CDR3 has 16 amino acids. In germline, CDR1 is SGDLS, CDR2 YYNGEE. This CDR3 is CASSARDRGDVYGYTF. The CDR3 DNA reads TGTGCCAGCAGCGCCAGGGACAGGGGCGACGTATATGGGTACACCTTC.

The chain has TRBV4-3 and TRBJ1-4; 8 positions match TRBD1. The CDR3 spans 13 residues. J gave up 7 bases and V 3 bases, and 1 base lay outside the gene matches. The germline gives CDR1 LGHNA, CDR2 YSLEER. CDR3 sequence reads: CASSHQGAEKLFF. CDR3 bases: TGCGCCAGCAGCCACCAGGGGGCTGAAAAACTGTTTTTT.

The J gene is TRBJ1-2, the V gene TRBV2; no firm D call. V was pared by 0 bases and J by 4 bases, with 6 bases between. Germline CDR1 reads SNHLY; CDR2 reads FYNNEI. The length of the CDR3 is 13 residues. CDR3 loop: CASSEARGYGYTF. As DNA, the CDR3 is TGTGCCAGCAGTGAAGCGCGGGGCTATGGCTACACCTTC.

The chain employs TRBV6-6 and TRBJ2-4; D perhaps matches TRBD2 (6 bases). Germline CDR1 reads MNHNY; CDR2 reads SVGAGI (reference sequence). This CDR3 comprises 15 residues. The V end lost 0 bases, the J end lost 6 bases, and 12 bases lay between the germline ends. This CDR3 is CASSYSEGGGNIQYF. CDR3 sequence (DNA): TGTGCCAGCAGTTACTCGGAGGGCGGAGGAAACATTCAGTACTTC.

The V and J genes are TRBV4-3 and TRBJ1-2; TRBD1 aligns across 12 bases. There are 16 residues in the CDR3. The junction had 9 bases not matched to a gene; V was cut back by 2 bases and J by 8 bases. Germline CDR1 LGHNA, CDR2 YSLEER. CDR3 coding DNA: TGCGCCAGCAGCCAATTCGGGACAGGGGGCAGGGGGGGCTACACCTTC. Its protein is CASSQFGTGGRGGYTF.

The CDR3 nucleotides read TGTGCCAGCAGCGTGGGGCAGGGGACGATAGGCTACACCTTC. It codes for CASSVGQGTIGYTF. V is TRBV9 and J is TRBJ1-2; D possibly corresponds to TRBD1 (6 bases). There are 14 residues in the CDR3. V lost 2 bases and J lost 8, with 16 bases in between. Germline CDR1 reads SGDLS; CDR2 reads YYNGEE.

The gene calls are TRBV7-2 and TRBJ2-7, with TRBD2 identical over 8 bases. After removal of 5 bases from V and 6 bases from J, the junction contained 9 bases not matched to a gene. CDR1 is SGHTA and CDR2 is FQGNSA in the germline V gene. CDR3 length equals 14 residues. CDR3 sequence reads: CASSLGLAVGEQYF. The DNA of the CDR3 is TGTGCCAGCAGCCTAGGACTAGCCGTAGGCGAGCAGTACTTC.

This CDR3 is CASSVGWLSYEQYF. As DNA, the CDR3 is TGTGCCAGCAGCGTAGGGTGGCTCTCCTACGAGCAGTACTTC. V usage is TRBV9 and J usage is TRBJ2-7; D is unresolved. The germline CDR1 and CDR2 sequences are SGDLS and YYNGEE. This CDR3 is 14 amino acids long. The V and J ends lost 0 bases and 0 bases respectively, with 7 bases between them.

Here the CDR3 reads CATSRDRGAYGYTF. The CDR3 DNA reads as TGTGCCACCAGCAGAGATCGGGGGGCATATGGCTACACCTTC. The V call is TRBV15, the J call TRBJ1-2; D is perhaps TRBD1 (6 bases). Germline CDR1 and CDR2: LNHNV and YYDKDF (reference sequence). The ends were cut back, 0 bases at V and 5 bases at J, with 10 bases in the middle. This CDR3 region has 14 residues.

V gene TRBV9 combines with J gene TRBJ1-5; D is perhaps TRBD1 (5 bases). CDR3 size: 12 residues. The V end was cut by 4 bases, the J end by 7 bases, with 9 bases between. Germline V gives CDR1 SGDLS, CDR2 YYNGEE. The CDR3 coding sequence is TGTGCCAGCAGCAAGGAGGGGCAGCCCCAGCATTTT. Its protein is CASSKEGQPQHF. The full variable domain, its missing parts supplied by reference TRBV9 and TRBJ1-5, is DSGVTQTPKHLITATGQRVTLRCSPRSGDLSVYWYQQSLDQGLQFLIQYYNGEERAKGNILERFSAQQFPDLHSELNLSSLELGDSALYFCASSKEGQPQHFGDGTRLSIL.